The 18 T cell receptor beta chains below were found in one sample sequenced in a study of blood T cell repertoires in COVID-19. Produced via immunoSEQ multiplex PCR; TCRdb's table is partial and in-frame only. The profile shows tens of thousands of clones, over 75% of them singletons. Sequencing was done on a sample of peripheral blood. The receptors derive from an older man with COVID-19, enrolled during active disease.

The gene calls are TRBV19 and TRBJ2-3; 11 bases fit TRBD2. The CDR3 runs to 16 residues. Per germline, CDR1 LNHDA and CDR2 SQIVND (reference sequence). V lost 5 bases to trimming and J lost 5 bases; unmatched junction nucleotides: 9. CDR3: CASSGLAGGRGDTQYF. The CDR3 nucleotides read TGTGCCAGTAGTGGCCTAGCGGGGGGCCGGGGAGATACGCAGTATTTT.

The chain is built from TRBV19 and TRBJ2-5; D is unclear. Germline CDR1 and CDR2: LNHDA and SQIVND (reference sequence). Trimming removed 0 bases at V and 5 bases at J, with 7 bases between. There are 13 residues in the CDR3. The CDR3 loop is CASSIDLAETQYF. CDR3 coding DNA: TGTGCCAGTAGTATAGATTTGGCCGAGACCCAGTACTTC.

CDR3 loop: CASRAGRGTEAFF. The CDR3 DNA reads as TGTGCCAGCAGGGCCGGGCGGGGCACTGAAGCTTTCTTT. The gene calls are TRBV7-9 and TRBJ1-1, with D unresolved. This CDR3 is built from 13 residues. V lost 6 bases, J lost 4 bases, and 12 bases lay in between. Looked up from germline, CDR1 is SEHNR and CDR2 is FQNEAQ (reference sequence).

V and J are TRBV30 and TRBJ1-1; D is uncertain. Trimming left V 1 base short and J 6 bases short, with 9 bases between. The CDR3 contains 12 residues. Germline V gene data show CDR1 as GTSNPN and CDR2 as SVGIG (reference sequence). The CDR3 region has the DNA TGTGCCTGGAGTGCTCTAGGATCTGAAGCTTTCTTT. Translated: CAWSALGSEAFF.

V gene TRBV5-6 combines with J gene TRBJ2-3; 16 bases agree with TRBD2. Trimming took 4 bases from V and 2 from J; bases not matched to a gene: 1. The CDR3 has 16 amino acids. Germline-derived CDR1 and CDR2 are SGHDT and YYEEEE. The CDR3 sequence: CASSGTSGRDTDTQYF. The CDR3 DNA reads TGTGCCAGCAGCGGGACTAGCGGGAGGGACACAGATACGCAGTATTTT.

This chain joins TRBV11-1 and TRBJ2-5, with no clear D. CDR3 length: 15 residues. V was clipped by 1 base and J by 5 bases, with 14 bases between them. Germline CDR1 and CDR2: SGHAT and FQDESV (reference sequence). The CDR3, as DNA: TGTGCCAGCAGCTTAGGAGACTTAGCTGGGGAGACCCAGTACTTC. Its translation is CASSLGDLAGETQYF.

The rearrangement links TRBV25-1 to TRBJ1-4; D is perhaps TRBD1 (6 bases). This CDR3 is 15 amino acids long. Deletions cut 3 bases from V and 6 bases from J, with 14 bases between. Germline V gives CDR1 MGHDK, CDR2 SYGVNS. The DNA of the CDR3 is TGTGCCAGCAGTGATCCGAGGGCAGGGGATGAAAAACTGTTTTTT. Its translation is CASSDPRAGDEKLFF.

CDR3 in DNA: TGTGCCAGCACCTTCCGGGGGGTTGTTTATGACACAGATACGCAGTATTTT. It encodes CASTFRGVVYDTDTQYF. The chain has TRBV27 and TRBJ2-3; TRBD2 matches 7 bases. The CDR3 is made up of 17 amino acids. Trimming took 7 bases from V and 2 from J; bases not matched to a gene: 15. Germline CDR1 reads MNHEY; CDR2 reads SMNVEV (reference sequence).

The J gene is TRBJ1-6, the V gene TRBV6-5; D is ambiguous. Deletions cut 2 bases from V and 3 bases from J, with 5 bases between. The CDR3 is 14 amino acids. Looked up from germline, CDR1 is MNHEY and CDR2 is SVGAGI. The CDR3 DNA reads TGTGCCAGCAGTTACCGGGACTATAATTCACCCCTCCACTTT. Translation: CASSYRDYNSPLHF.

This clone showed up just once. The genes are TRBV7-2 and TRBJ1-4, with D perhaps TRBD1 (6 bases). Germline CDR1 reads SGHTA; CDR2 reads FQGNSA. V gave up 3 bases and J gave up 6 bases, with 11 bases separating them. The CDR3 is 14 amino acids. The CDR3, as DNA: TGTGCCAGCAGCTTGAGGGGGGGGTATGAAAAACTGTTTTTT. This codes for CASSLRGGYEKLFF. Combining the CDR3 with reference TRBV7-2 and TRBJ1-4 gives the whole variable domain GAGVSQSPSNKVTEKGKDVELRCDPISGHTALYWYRQSLGQGLEFLIYFQGNSAPDKSGLPSDRFSAERTGGSVSTLTIQRTQQEDSAVYLCASSLRGGYEKLFFGSGTQLSVL.

This clone was found once. The chain couples TRBV11-2 to TRBJ2-3; 11 bases are shared with TRBD2. The germline CDR1 and CDR2 sequences are SGHAT and FQNNGV. J lost 0 bases, V lost 0 bases, and 5 bases had no gene match. The CDR3 has 18 amino acids. The CDR3 region is CASSLELAGATSTDTQYF. The CDR3 DNA reads TGTGCCAGCAGCTTAGAACTAGCGGGGGCCACTAGCACAGATACGCAGTATTTT.

The rearrangement uses TRBV20-1 and TRBJ2-1; D gene uncertain. V was clipped by 3 bases and J by 3 bases, with 12 bases between them. CDR3 length: 14 residues. CDR1 is DFQATT and CDR2 is SNEGSKA in the germline V gene (reference sequence). The DNA of the CDR3 is TGCAGTGCTAGTTTCACAGAATTCTACAATGAGCAGTTCTTC. Translation: CSASFTEFYNEQFF.

This chain uses TRBV3-1 (or the pseudogene TRBV3-2) with TRBJ1-1; 7 positions match TRBD1. Germline loops: CDR1 LGHDT, CDR2 YNNKEL (reference sequence). This CDR3 spans 16 amino acids. Losses at the gene ends were 4 bases for V and 2 bases for J; bases not matched to a gene: 10. In nucleotides, the CDR3 is TGTGCCAGCAGCCCTACCTGGGACAGCTTAAACACTGAAGCTTTCTTT. Protein product: CASSPTWDSLNTEAFF.

The gene calls are TRBV29-1 and TRBJ1-2, with TRBD1 identical over 7 bases. This CDR3 has 15 residues. The V gene's germline CDR1 is SQVTM and CDR2 ANQGSEA. The ends lost 4 bases at V and 1 base at J; junction bases unmatched: 9. The CDR3 reads CSVGGQPPYNYGYTF. The DNA of the CDR3 is TGCAGCGTTGGGGGACAGCCCCCTTATAACTATGGCTACACCTTC. Based on the CDR3 plus reference TRBV29-1 and TRBJ1-2, the full variable domain is SAVISQKPSRDICQRGTSLTIQCQVDSQVTMMFWYRQQPGQSLTLIATANQGSEATYESGFVIDKFPISRPNLTFSTLTVSNMSPEDSSIYLCSVGGQPPYNYGYTFGSGTRLTVV.

The V call is TRBV5-8, the J call TRBJ1-1; D is possibly TRBD1 (5 bases). Trimming pared 2 bases from V and 7 bases from J, leaving 9 bases between. The CDR3 loop spans 12 amino acids. CDR1 is SGHTS and CDR2 is YDEGEE in the germline V gene. As DNA, the CDR3 is TGTGCCAGCAGCTTCAGGGTGGGTGAAGCTTTCTTT. This sequence encodes CASSFRVGEAFF.

The chain links TRBV24-1 to TRBJ1-2; the D gene is possibly TRBD1 (5 bases). Looked up from germline, CDR1 is KGHDR and CDR2 is SFDVKD. This CDR3 is 12 amino acids long. V was cut by 10 bases and J by 8 bases, with 16 bases left in between. CDR3 in amino acids: CATEGGAGGYTF. The CDR3 region has the DNA TGTGCCACAGAAGGAGGGGCAGGCGGCTACACCTTC.

This sequence joins TRBV9 and TRBJ1-4; perhaps TRBD1 as D (5 bases). V was pared by 7 bases and J by 13 bases, with 14 bases between. CDR1 and CDR2 (germline): SGDLS, YYNGEE. The CDR3 consists of 11 residues. This CDR3 is CASGPEGRLFF. As DNA, the CDR3 is TGTGCCAGCGGGCCGGAGGGGAGACTGTTTTTT.

The chain has TRBV5-1 and TRBJ2-1, with D tentatively TRBD2 (6 bases). CDR1 SGHRS and CDR2 YFSETQ come from the germline V gene. The CDR3 is 18 residues long. V was pared by 0 bases and J by 2 bases, with 18 bases between. Here the CDR3 reads CASSLVPLHGSTYNEQFF. CDR3 DNA: TGCGCCAGCAGCTTGGTACCCCTACACGGGAGTACCTACAATGAGCAGTTCTTC.